This TCR beta chain was obtained from a study of blood T cells in healthy people across ages. Study-level findings and limits: Per million T cells, the diversity of TCR beta decreased roughly linearly as age advanced.

CDR3 size: 15 residues. CDR1 is MNHEY and CDR2 is SMNVEV in the germline V gene (reference sequence). V lost 4 bases to trimming and J lost 3 bases, with 10 bases between them. This clonotype came up a few times. Antigen unknown. PCR was performed a second time for roughly 7 to 11 cycles using a sample-barcoded 5' primer and a J-beta primer mix. The yield of each sample was at least 2.5 million CDR3-containing paired-end reads. TCRdb analysed the 5' RACE reads with MiXCR anew, one entry per CDR3 protein. The sample lists 1.5 million to 1.8 million distinct CDR3 sequences, around 40% occurring once. This rearrangement joins TRBV27 to TRBJ1-6, with D possibly TRBD1 on 5 matching bases. Specimen: blood. The sequence derives from a woman under 30 in good health. The CDR3 sequence is CASSSPRGYNSPLHF. The CDR3 nucleotides are TGTGCCAGCAGTTCACCTAGGGGCTATAATTCACCCCTCCACTTT.